This TCR beta chain was recovered during a study of blood T cells in healthy people across ages. Study conclusions and caveats: It was found that TCR beta diversity correlated strongly with the percentage of naive T cells.

This clonotype was recorded once. No antigen is known for it. Primed by a sample-barcoded 5' primer and a J-beta primer mix, a second PCR proceeded for about 6 to 12 cycles. With 12 random nucleotides, a template-switch adaptor tagged each individual cDNA molecule. TCRdb processed the 5' RACE reads anew with MiXCR; each CDR3 protein has one entry. Of 800,000 or so distinct CDR3 sequences detected, less than 60% appear once; the ten largest clones hold around 18%. Trimming took 8 bases from V and 4 from J, leaving 17 bases between them. The CDR3 has 14 residues. In germline, CDR1 is LNHDA, CDR2 SQIVND (reference sequence).

The chain employs TRBV19 and TRBJ2-5; D might be TRBD2 (6 bases). The origin of this receptor is a man older than 75 in good health. Sequencing was performed on blood. This chain's CDR3 is CASSGRILGETQYF. In DNA form, the CDR3 reads TGTGCCAGTTCAGGGAGGATCCTCGGAGAGACCCAGTACTTC.